One and the same sample provided the 24 T cell receptor beta chains below, sequenced in a study of blood T cell repertoires in COVID-19. Assay: immunoSEQ multiplex PCR; the TCRdb copy retains only in-frame clones and omits some. The data hold some 56,000 clones, with roughly 90% observed a single time. Sequencing was done on a sample of peripheral blood. The receptors stem from a human donor in a cohort sampled during active COVID-19.

The chain is built from TRBV18 and TRBJ1-1; no clear D gene. V lost 3 bases and J 1 base, leaving 18 bases between the germline ends. The CDR3 runs 17 residues. Germline values: CDR1 KGHSH, CDR2 LQKENI. CDR3: CASSPGLGLRENTEAFF. CDR3 coding DNA: TGTGCCAGCTCACCTGGGCTGGGCCTACGGGAGAACACTGAAGCTTTCTTT.

The chain employs TRBV7-9 and TRBJ1-5; D gene unclear. Germline V CDR1 and CDR2: SEHNR, FQNEAQ (reference sequence). CDR3 length equals 14 residues. Trimming pared 3 bases from V and 2 bases from J, leaving 8 bases between. CDR3 sequence (DNA): TGTGCCAGCAGCTTTGAAGCGGGCAATCAGCCCCAGCATTTT. Encoded protein: CASSFEAGNQPQHF.

The chain has TRBV20-1 and TRBJ2-7; D gene unclear. CDR1 DFQATT and CDR2 SNEGSKA come from the germline V gene (reference sequence). The length of the CDR3 is 11 residues. V dropped 6 bases and J dropped 0 bases, with 6 bases sitting between them. Here the CDR3 DNA reads TGCAGTGCACGAGGCTCCTACGAGCAGTACTTC. It translates to CSARGSYEQYF.

The sample holds a few counts of this clone. The V gene is TRBV7-2, the J gene TRBJ1-4, with D possibly TRBD1 on 5 matching bases. This CDR3 has 16 residues. Germline lookup yields CDR1 SGHTA and CDR2 FQGNSA. With 0 bases removed from V and 8 bases from J, the gap between germline ends came to 16 bases. DNA for the CDR3: TGTGCCAGCAGCTTAGCTGGCGGCCAGGGCCGGGAAAAACTGTTTTTT. Translating gives CASSLAGGQGREKLFF.

This clone occurred a few times. The CDR3 protein is CASRQGPYNEQFF. The CDR3 region has the DNA TGTGCCAGCAGACAGGGGCCCTACAATGAGCAGTTCTTC. This chain connects TRBV7-2 to TRBJ2-1, with 7 nucleotides matching TRBD1. Germline values: CDR1 SGHTA, CDR2 FQGNSA. V lost 6 bases and J lost 2; bases outside the gene matches: 1. This CDR3 is 13 amino acids long.

The chain has TRBV27 and TRBJ2-3; D perhaps matches TRBD1 (5 bases). Trimming stripped 6 bases from V and 2 bases from J, with 12 bases between. Germline V lookup: CDR1 MNHEY, CDR2 SMNVEV (reference sequence). This CDR3 comprises 14 residues. The CDR3: CASRIVGATDTQYF. The CDR3 DNA is TGTGCCAGCAGAATAGTTGGGGCCACAGATACGCAGTATTTT.

The V call is TRBV5-1, the J call TRBJ2-3, with 8 bases matching TRBD2. The CDR3 has 16 residues. V shed 5 bases and J 2 bases; nucleotides not matched to a gene: 10. Germline CDR1 is SGHRS and CDR2 is YFSETQ. CDR3 region: CASRRGSGMNTDTQYF. The CDR3 bases are TGCGCCAGCAGGCGTGGTAGCGGGATGAACACAGATACGCAGTATTTT. Looking up the rest from reference TRBV5-1 and TRBJ2-3 gives the full variable domain: KAGVTQTPRYLIKTRGQQVTLSCSPISGHRSVSWYQQTPGQGLQFLFEYFSETQRNKGNFPGRFSGRQFSNSRSEMNVSTLELGDSALYLCASRRGSGMNTDTQYFGPGTRLTVL.

The chain combines TRBV6-6 with TRBJ1-5; 9 bases match TRBD1. The length of the CDR3 is 16 residues. V shed 1 base and J 3 bases; nucleotides not matched to a gene: 4. From germline, CDR1 is MNHNY and CDR2 SVGAGI (reference sequence). The CDR3 region has the DNA TGTGCCAGCAGTTACTTGAGGACAGGGGACAATCAGCCCCAGCATTTT. As protein: CASSYLRTGDNQPQHF.

V gene TRBV4-3 combines with J gene TRBJ2-7, with TRBD1 identical over 9 bases. In germline, CDR1 is LGHNA, CDR2 YSLEER. V lost 0 bases and J lost 4; bases outside the gene matches: 10. CDR3 length: 17 residues. CDR3 region: CASSQDGGTGYWYEQYF. The CDR3 coding sequence is TGCGCCAGCAGCCAAGATGGAGGGACAGGGTATTGGTACGAGCAGTACTTC.

CDR3 nucleotides: TGTGCCAGCCGACCTAGCCGGGGGAACTATGGCTACACCTTC. Its translation is CASRPSRGNYGYTF. The chain carries TRBV6-7 and TRBJ1-2, with a weak D call TRBD1 (5 bases). TRBV6-7 is treated as an ORF (open reading frame) with a function not yet certain. CDR3 length: 14 amino acids. V dropped 8 bases and J dropped 2 bases, with 15 bases sitting between them.

The chain joins TRBV7-2 to TRBJ1-1, with unresolved D. This CDR3 is built from 15 residues. V lost 1 base to trimming and J lost 1 base, with 10 bases between them. The germline V gene has CDR1 SGHTA and CDR2 FQGNSA. In nucleotides, the CDR3 is TGTGCCAGCAGCTTAGATCCCAGATCGAACACTGAAGCTTTCTTT. It codes for CASSLDPRSNTEAFF.

Of note for this clone: Other DNA sequences from this sample encode an identical CDR3 as well. This chain uses TRBV20-1 with TRBJ2-7, with D possibly TRBD2 on 5 matching bases. The CDR3 loop spans 11 amino acids. V lost 1 base, J lost 4 bases, and 5 bases lay in between. Germline assignment: CDR1 DFQATT and CDR2 SNEGSKA (reference sequence). CDR3 in DNA: TGCAGTGCTAGAGGCGGGTACGAGCAGTACTTC. Protein: CSARGGYEQYF.

V and J are TRBV30 and TRBJ2-5, with 9 bases identical to TRBD1. The ends lost 2 bases at V and 5 bases at J; junction bases unmatched: 0. Germline V gives CDR1 GTSNPN, CDR2 SVGIG (reference sequence). The length of the CDR3 is 12 residues. The CDR3: CAWSTGGETQYF. The CDR3 nucleotides read TGTGCCTGGAGTACAGGGGGCGAGACCCAGTACTTC.

The chain has TRBV3-1 (or the pseudogene TRBV3-2) and TRBJ1-5; tentatively, D is TRBD1 (5 bases). Between the trimmed V and J ends, which lost 4 bases and 3 bases, there was a span of 7 bases. The germline gives CDR1 LGHDT, CDR2 YNNKEL (reference sequence). CDR3 length equals 13 residues. CDR3: CASSLGLNQPQHF. As DNA, the CDR3 is TGTGCCAGCAGCCTGGGGCTCAATCAGCCCCAGCATTTT.

This clone was observed a single time. V gene TRBV20-1 combines with J gene TRBJ2-5; 7 bases line up with TRBD2. Germline CDR1 is DFQATT and CDR2 is SNEGSKA (reference sequence). This CDR3 has 13 amino acids. V shed 3 bases and J 3 bases; nucleotides not matched to a gene: 4. The CDR3 reads CSASPGGEETQYF. As DNA, the CDR3 is TGCAGTGCTAGTCCGGGGGGAGAAGAGACCCAGTACTTC.

As DNA, the CDR3 is TGTGCCAGCAGCCGCCAACAGGGAGGGAACTATGGCTACACCTTC. Its translation is CASSRQQGGNYGYTF. The J gene is TRBJ1-2, the V gene TRBV7-2, with D perhaps matching TRBD1 (6 bases). Trimming removed 5 bases from V and 2 bases from J, with 15 bases in between. The CDR3 length is 15 residues. CDR1 and CDR2 from the germline V gene are SGHTA and FQGNSA.

This chain's CDR3 is CASRTLGGREKLFF. As DNA, the CDR3 is TGTGCCAGTAGGACACTTGGGGGGAGGGAAAAACTGTTTTTT. The chain couples TRBV19 to TRBJ1-4; TRBD1 might be the D (5 bases). Germline loops: CDR1 LNHDA, CDR2 SQIVND (reference sequence). V lost 6 bases and J lost 8, with 16 bases in between. The CDR3 contains 14 residues.

The V and J genes are TRBV6-5 and TRBJ2-3; D not resolved. This CDR3 spans 11 amino acids. Trimming shortened V by 5 bases and J by 10 bases, and 10 bases separated the two germline ends. In germline, CDR1 is MNHEY, CDR2 SVGAGI. The DNA of the CDR3 is TGTGCCAGCAGTCCACTGCGGTCGCAGTATTTT. It specifies CASSPLRSQYF.

V and J are TRBV2 and TRBJ1-6; perhaps TRBD1 as D (6 bases). Germline V lookup: CDR1 SNHLY, CDR2 FYNNEI. V lost 3 bases and J 9 bases, leaving 15 bases between the germline ends. This CDR3 has 15 residues. The CDR3 sequence: CASSEGRGRGSPLHF. CDR3 nucleotides: TGTGCCAGCAGTGAGGGCAGGGGACGGGGTTCACCCCTCCACTTT.

This sequence joins TRBV6-5 and TRBJ2-5; possibly TRBD2 for D (6 bases). The germline CDR1 and CDR2 sequences are MNHEY and SVGAGI. This CDR3 has 14 residues. The V end lost 4 bases, the J end lost 6 bases, and 15 bases lay between the germline ends. CDR3 residues: CASSSDRLEQTQYF. DNA of the CDR3: TGTGCCAGCAGTTCTGACCGACTAGAACAGACCCAGTACTTC.

This clone came up a few times. The chain is built from TRBV5-6 and TRBJ1-2, with TRBD1 identical over 9 bases. The trim removed 5 bases at V and 4 bases at J, leaving 9 bases unmatched. Per the germline V gene, CDR1 is SGHDT and CDR2 is YYEEEE. The CDR3 loop spans 15 amino acids. The CDR3 nucleotides are TGTGCCAGCAGGCACCGGACAGGGGCCGGCTATGGCTACACCTTC. Its translation: CASRHRTGAGYGYTF.

This chain uses TRBV7-9 with TRBJ2-2, with D possibly matching TRBD2 (5 bases). Trimming shortened V by 6 bases and J by 2 bases, and 10 bases separated the two germline ends. Germline-derived CDR1 and CDR2 are SEHNR and FQNEAQ (reference sequence). The length of the CDR3 is 14 residues. DNA for the CDR3: TGTGCCAGCAGAGTGAGGGATAACACCGGGGAGCTGTTTTTT. It encodes CASRVRDNTGELFF.

The chain has TRBV5-1 and TRBJ1-6; 8 bases line up with TRBD1. V lost 0 bases and J lost 7; bases outside the gene matches: 15. The CDR3 is 19 residues long. Germline loops: CDR1 SGHRS, CDR2 YFSETQ. This chain's CDR3 is CASSLVSAVWRQGNSPLHF. CDR3 DNA sequence: TGCGCCAGCAGCTTGGTCTCGGCGGTGTGGAGACAGGGGAATTCACCCCTCCACTTT.

J is TRBJ1-2 and V is TRBV5-6; no firm D call. Trimming cost V 0 bases and J 8 bases, with 20 bases left between them. The CDR3 contains 16 residues. Per the germline V gene, CDR1 is SGHDT and CDR2 is YYEEEE. The CDR3 nucleotides read TGTGCCAGCAGCTTGGTTGTGTGGGCCCACCGGATCGGCTACACCTTC. Translating it yields CASSLVVWAHRIGYTF. The full variable domain, with the rest looked up from reference TRBV5-6 and TRBJ1-2, is DAGVTQSPTHLIKTRGQQVTLRCSPKSGHDTVSWYQQALGQGPQFIFQYYEEEERQRGNFPDRFSGHQFPNYSSELNVNALLLGDSALYLCASSLVVWAHRIGYTFGSGTRLTVV.